The text below deals with one T cell receptor (beta chain). Generated by immunoSEQ multiplex PCR, the TCRdb table keeps only in-frame clones and is missing some. The sample lists about 140,000 clones, about 75% occurring once. This CDR3 is 16 amino acids long. J lost 8 bases, V lost 5 bases, and 12 bases had no gene match. Germline CDR1 LNHDA, CDR2 SQIVND (reference sequence). This record belongs to a study of blood T cell repertoires in COVID-19. Sequencing used PBMCs or T cells enriched from blood (not recorded which). The chain couples TRBV19 to TRBJ1-2; 12 nucleotides match TRBD1. This TCR came from a woman aged 45 to 65 who had recovered from COVID-19. The CDR3 DNA reads as TGTGCCAGTAGTGTTGGGACAGGGGGCCGTTCTTCAGGCTACACCTTC. Its protein is CASSVGTGGRSSGYTF.